The 3 T cell receptor beta chains in this list originate from one sample, sequenced in a study of T cell changes during pregnancy in multiple sclerosis. Method: immunoSEQ multiplex PCR; TCRdb's copy keeps in-frame clones and lacks some. This table has 35,000 to 50,000 clones, about nine tenths appearing once. The sequencing used CD4+ T cells from peripheral blood mononuclear cells, collected in the first trimester of pregnancy. These receptors all come from a female donor with multiple sclerosis, enrolled in a pregnancy study.

This sequence joins TRBV23-1 and TRBJ1-2; D may be TRBD1 (5 bases). TRBV23-1 is an ORF, and what it does is uncertain. This CDR3 has 15 amino acids. V was clipped by 7 bases and J by 2 bases, with 17 bases between them. In DNA, the CDR3 is TGCGCCAGCAATCCCGGGCACAGGAAGAACTATGGCTACACCTTC. It yields the protein CASNPGHRKNYGYTF.

This clone was seen more than once but under ten times. The DNA for the CDR3 is TGTGCCAGCAGTTTAGGGCTCGCCTCCGGGGAGCTGTTTTTT. It is translated as CASSLGLASGELFF. This chain uses TRBV27 with TRBJ2-2; D is unresolved. V lost 2 bases and J lost 6, with 10 bases in between. The V gene's germline CDR1 is MNHEY and CDR2 SMNVEV (reference sequence). This CDR3 has 14 residues.

V usage is TRBV19 and J usage is TRBJ2-6; D is undetermined. V shed 3 bases and J shed 0 bases, with 6 bases lying between them. This CDR3 spans 15 amino acids. Germline CDR1 and CDR2: LNHDA and SQIVND (reference sequence). The CDR3 is CASSISSSGANVLTF. DNA of the CDR3: TGTGCCAGTAGTATTAGCAGCTCTGGGGCCAACGTCCTGACTTTC. Full variable domain (remainder filled in from reference TRBV19 and TRBJ2-6): DGGITQSPKYLFRKEGQNVTLSCEQNLNHDAMYWYRQDPGQGLRLIYYSQIVNDFQKGDIAEGYSVSREKKESFPLTVTSAQKNPTAFYLCASSISSSGANVLTFGAGSRLTVL.